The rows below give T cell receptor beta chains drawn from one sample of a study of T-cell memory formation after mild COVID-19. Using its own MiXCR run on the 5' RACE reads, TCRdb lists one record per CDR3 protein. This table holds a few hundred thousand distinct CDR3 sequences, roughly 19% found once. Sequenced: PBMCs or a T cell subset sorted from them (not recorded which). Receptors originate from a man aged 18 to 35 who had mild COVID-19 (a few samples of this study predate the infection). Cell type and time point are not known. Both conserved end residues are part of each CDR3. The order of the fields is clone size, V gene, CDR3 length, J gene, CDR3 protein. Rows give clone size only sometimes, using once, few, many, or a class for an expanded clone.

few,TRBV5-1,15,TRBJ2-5,CASSASGTAEETQYF
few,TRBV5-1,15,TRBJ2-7,CASKEGGRTSYEQYF
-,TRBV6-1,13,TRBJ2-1,CATDRAGYNEQFF
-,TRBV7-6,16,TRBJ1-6,CASSPQDRGYNSPLHF
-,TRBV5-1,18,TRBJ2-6,CASTNLPIAGSGANVLTF
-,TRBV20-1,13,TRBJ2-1,CSAKRGSYNEQFF
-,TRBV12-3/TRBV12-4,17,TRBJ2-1,CASSFTRAGVSYNEQFF
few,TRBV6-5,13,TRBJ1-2,CASSYSRGNGYTF
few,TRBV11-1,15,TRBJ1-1,CASASRDTLNTEAFF
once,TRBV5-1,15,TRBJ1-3,CASSSGGLTGNTIYF
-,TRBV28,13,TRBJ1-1,CAIKGRANTEAFF
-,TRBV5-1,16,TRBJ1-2,CASSTTATPGAGGYTF
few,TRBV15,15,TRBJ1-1,CATSRRTGGLAEAFF
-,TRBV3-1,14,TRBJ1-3,CASSQEDAGNTIYF
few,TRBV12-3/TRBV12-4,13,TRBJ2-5,CASRDTLGETQYF
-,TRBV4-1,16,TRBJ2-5,CASSQVASGGGETQYF
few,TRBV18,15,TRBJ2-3,CASSRDNVGPDTQYF